What follows are 19 T cell receptor beta chains derived from one specimen sequenced in a study of regulatory T cells in long-lasting Graves disease. The time point denotes: newly diagnosed GD, antithyroid drugs for less than 3 months. Isolated PBMC RNA provided the starting material for the TCR library. iRepertoire HTBI primers and Arm-PCR of CDR3 regions built TCR beta libraries. TCRdb itself ran the multiplex PCR reads through MiXCR, one entry per CDR3 protein. The table shows approximately 440,000 distinct CDR3 sequences, with under 20% occurring only once. This sample also belongs to another study, concerning T cells in Graves' hyperthyroidism and ophthalmopathy.

Source: peripheral blood mononuclear cells (PBMCs), taken at new diagnosis, from a patient treated with antithyroid drugs. These receptor sequences come from a man in his forties with Graves disease.

Ten or more counts support this clonotype. The J gene is TRBJ2-5, the V gene TRBV12-3 or TRBV12-4; D not certain. The CDR3 has 15 amino acids. V was pared by 6 bases and J by 5 bases, with 19 bases between. The CDR3 region has the DNA TGTGCCAGCAGCCTTCGGGCCCAAGCGTCGGAGACCCAGTACTTC. The encoded protein is CASSLRAQASETQYF.

The V and J genes are TRBV29-1 and TRBJ2-2, with D tentatively TRBD1 (6 bases). The CDR3 contains 13 residues. V was trimmed by 6 bases and J by 5 bases, leaving 13 bases between them. Germline CDR1 reads SQVTM; CDR2 reads ANQGSEA. The CDR3 region has the DNA TGCAGCGTGACAACAGGGACGACCGGGGAGCTGTTTTTT. It is translated as CSVTTGTTGELFF.

The chain carries TRBV4-1 and TRBJ1-5; TRBD1 aligns across 8 bases. The CDR3 is 15 residues long. After removal of 4 bases from V and 6 bases from J, the junction contained 8 bases not matched to a gene. The germline gives CDR1 MGHRA, CDR2 YSYEKL. CDR3 residues: CASSPGQGGGQPQHF. The CDR3 region has the DNA TGCGCCAGCAGCCCTGGACAGGGAGGAGGTCAGCCCCAGCATTTT.

This clonotype was seen repeatedly, ten times or more. This chain uses TRBV5-1 with TRBJ1-3; TRBD1 matches at 7 bases. The CDR3 has 15 residues. V dropped 4 bases and J dropped 4; count of bases not matched to a gene: 8. The germline V gene encodes CDR1 SGHRS and CDR2 YFSETQ. This CDR3 reads CASSPSTGTGNTIYF. The DNA for the CDR3 is TGCGCCAGCAGCCCCTCGACAGGGACGGGAAACACCATATATTTT. Together with reference TRBV5-1 and TRBJ1-3, the CDR3 gives the full variable domain: KAGVTQTPRYLIKTRGQQVTLSCSPISGHRSVSWYQQTPGQGLQFLFEYFSETQRNKGNFPGRFSGRQFSNSRSEMNVSTLELGDSALYLCASSPSTGTGNTIYFGEGSWLTVV.

This clonotype occurred many times. V usage is TRBV20-1 and J usage is TRBJ2-1; D uncertain. The CDR3 spans 15 residues. Germline V lookup: CDR1 DFQATT, CDR2 SNEGSKA (reference sequence). Trimming removed 0 bases at V and 3 bases at J, with 12 bases between. CDR3 protein: CSARDLRTYYNEQFF. CDR3 DNA sequence: TGCAGTGCTAGAGATCTGCGGACCTACTACAATGAGCAGTTCTTC.

This chain links TRBV2 with TRBJ1-1; 9 nucleotides line up with TRBD1. The ends lost 6 bases at V and 5 bases at J; junction bases unmatched: 13. The CDR3 has 16 amino acids. CDR1 SNHLY and CDR2 FYNNEI come from the germline V gene. CDR3 in DNA: TGTGCCAGCAGGACCATCGGGACAGGGCGGCGGACTGAAGCTTTCTTT. It encodes CASRTIGTGRRTEAFF.

As to this clonotype: This may be a read error: a much more frequent sequence differs by one nucleotide. The chain employs TRBV12-3 or TRBV12-4 and TRBJ1-5, with D uncertain. This CDR3 is 14 amino acids long. The CDR3 loop reads CTSSLRTGNQPQHF. The CDR3 DNA reads as TGTACCAGCAGTTTAAGGACGGGCAATCAGCCCCAGCATTTT.

The CDR3 region is CASSAGQHYGYTF. CDR3 sequence (DNA): TGCGCCAGCAGCGCGGGACAGCACTATGGCTACACCTTC. This rearrangement joins TRBV5-1 to TRBJ1-2, with 7 positions matching TRBD1. V lost 4 bases and J lost 3; bases outside the gene matches: 3. The CDR3 is 13 residues long. Germline V lookup: CDR1 SGHRS, CDR2 YFSETQ. The entire variable domain, with the rest obtained from reference TRBV5-1 and TRBJ1-2, is as follows: KAGVTQTPRYLIKTRGQQVTLSCSPISGHRSVSWYQQTPGQGLQFLFEYFSETQRNKGNFPGRFSGRQFSNSRSEMNVSTLELGDSALYLCASSAGQHYGYTFGSGTRLTVV.

This clonotype was seen repeatedly, ten times or more. The rearrangement joins TRBV28 to TRBJ2-1; D unclear. The germline V gene has CDR1 MDHEN and CDR2 SYDVKM. The CDR3 sequence is 13 residues long. V lost 7 bases to trimming and J lost 0 bases, with 7 bases between them. CDR3 residues: CASIRSSYNEQFF. CDR3 DNA: TGTGCCAGCATCCGAAGCTCCTACAATGAGCAGTTCTTC.

This clonotype occurred many times. This sequence joins TRBV3-1 and TRBJ2-7; D gene ambiguous. CDR1 is LGHDT and CDR2 is YNNKEL in the germline V gene (reference sequence). V was pared by 1 base and J by 3 bases, with 7 bases between. The CDR3 totals 13 residues. The CDR3 DNA reads TGTGCCAGCAGCCAAGGTTTAAGCTACGAGCAGTACTTC. The encoded protein is CASSQGLSYEQYF.

This clonotype was counted a few times. This chain uses TRBV3-1 with TRBJ2-7, with TRBD2 identical over 11 bases. The CDR3 contains 16 residues. J was trimmed by 7 bases and V by 4 bases; bases with no gene match: 12. Germline V gene data show CDR1 as LGHDT and CDR2 as YNNKEL (reference sequence). This chain's CDR3 is CASSLMGPSGRREQYF. CDR3 nucleotide sequence: TGTGCCAGCAGCCTTATGGGGCCTAGCGGGAGGAGGGAGCAGTACTTC.

As to this clonotype: A far larger clone is one base from this, pointing to a likely read error. This rearrangement joins TRBV2 to TRBJ2-3; D may be TRBD1 or TRBD2 (6 bases each). Germline-derived CDR1 and CDR2 are SNHLY and FYNNEI. The V gene lost 6 bases and the J gene lost 0 bases, with 16 bases spanning the gap. The CDR3 covers 16 residues. This CDR3 is CASRGGTRASTDTQYF. Written as DNA, the CDR3 is TGTGCCAGCAGAGGGGGGACCCGCGCTAGCACAGATACGCAGTATTTT.

The chain employs TRBV20-1 and TRBJ2-6, with D maybe TRBD1 (5 bases). The CDR3 consists of 16 residues. The V end was cut by 6 bases, the J end by 1 base, with 16 bases between. Germline assignment: CDR1 DFQATT and CDR2 SNEGSKA (reference sequence). CDR3 loop: CSASEHRKSGANVLTF. The CDR3 coding sequence is TGCAGTGCGTCCGAGCACAGGAAGTCTGGGGCCAACGTCCTGACTTTC.

This clonotype was seen many times. This chain connects TRBV20-1 to TRBJ2-3; possible D gene TRBD2, 6 bases. Trimming stripped 4 bases from V and 1 base from J, with 15 bases between. The CDR3 loop spans 15 amino acids. The V gene's germline CDR1 is DFQATT and CDR2 SNEGSKA (reference sequence). CDR3 sequence (DNA): TGCAGTGCTACCTTGGACCAGCGGGGCACAGATACGCAGTATTTT. Amino acids: CSATLDQRGTDTQYF.

The gene calls are TRBV10-3 and TRBJ1-2; TRBD1 agrees at 7 bases. The trim removed 0 bases at V and 4 bases at J, leaving 8 bases unmatched. This CDR3 is built from 16 residues. The germline V gene has CDR1 ENHRY and CDR2 SYGVKD. The CDR3 DNA is TGTGCCATCAGTGAGTCGGGAGGGGGCTTGAGCTATGGCTACACCTTC. Translating gives CAISESGGGLSYGYTF.

A word on this clonotype: A much larger clone differs by one base, so this may be a read error. The rearrangement uses TRBV28 and TRBJ2-7; possibly TRBD2 for D (6 bases). The CDR3 covers 12 residues. Germline CDR1 and CDR2: MDHEN and SYDVKM. The V gene lost 5 bases and the J gene lost 9 bases, with 14 bases spanning the gap. The CDR3 loop reads CASSGTFSGQYF. The CDR3 DNA follows: TGTGCCAGCAGTGGGACTTTTAGCGGGCAGTACTTC.

The genes are TRBV5-1 and TRBJ2-7, with 8 positions matching TRBD2. Unmatched junction bases numbered 16, after V lost 3 bases and J lost 8 bases. Germline CDR1 reads SGHRS; CDR2 reads YFSETQ. The CDR3 consists of 16 residues. The CDR3 here is CASSSELAVEGSQQYF. The CDR3 DNA reads as TGCGCCAGCAGCTCGGAACTAGCGGTAGAAGGTAGTCAGCAGTACTTC. The variable domain in full, with the rest retrieved from reference TRBV5-1 and TRBJ2-7, is KAGVTQTPRYLIKTRGQQVTLSCSPISGHRSVSWYQQTPGQGLQFLFEYFSETQRNKGNFPGRFSGRQFSNSRSEMNVSTLELGDSALYLCASSSELAVEGSQQYFGPGTRLTVT.

This clonotype was recorded once. The rearrangement joins TRBV2 to TRBJ2-3; TRBD2 matches 8 bases. The length of the CDR3 is 18 residues. Germline V gene data show CDR1 as SNHLY and CDR2 as FYNNEI. The V segment lost 5 bases and the J segment 4 bases; nucleotides outside the gene matches: 17. The CDR3 protein is CASSSPMVSGRGSDTQYF. The CDR3 region has the DNA TGTGCCAGCAGTTCCCCGATGGTCAGCGGGAGAGGGTCAGATACGCAGTATTTT.

This clonotype was counted many times. The J gene is TRBJ1-5, the V gene TRBV28, with a tentative D call TRBD1 (6 bases). Trimming removed 2 bases at V and 2 bases at J, with 13 bases between. This CDR3 contains 16 residues. The germline V gene encodes CDR1 MDHEN and CDR2 SYDVKM. CDR3 in amino acids: CASSLGQGYGNQPQHF. The CDR3 nucleotides read TGTGCCAGCAGTTTAGGTCAGGGGTACGGCAATCAGCCCCAGCATTTT.